The next 12 T cell receptor beta chains were all read from a single sample in a study of blood T cell repertoires in COVID-19. The table came from immunoSEQ multiplex PCR; TCRdb's copy has only in-frame clones and leaves some out. This table has some 240,000 clones, about 90% appearing once. Sequenced sample: peripheral blood. The source of these receptors is a woman aged 60-70 years with COVID-19, enrolled during active disease.

V is TRBV2 and J is TRBJ1-2; TRBD1 matches 9 bases. The germline V gene has CDR1 SNHLY and CDR2 FYNNEI. V lost 6 bases to trimming and J lost 7 bases; unmatched junction nucleotides: 21. CDR3 length: 18 amino acids. CDR3 sequence reads: CASSYAGQGSTTPSGYTF. The CDR3 region has the DNA TGTGCCAGCAGCTACGCCGGACAGGGGTCAACCACCCCCTCTGGCTACACCTTC.

The rearrangement joins TRBV6-2 or TRBV6-3 to TRBJ1-2, with TRBD1 as a possible D gene (6 bases). Germline V gene data show CDR1 as MNHEY and CDR2 as SVGEGT. The CDR3 has 13 residues. The ends were cut back, 6 bases at V and 2 bases at J, with 10 bases in the middle. CDR3 bases: TGTGCCAGCAGCACCACAGGGAACTATGGCTACACCTTC. This sequence encodes CASSTTGNYGYTF.

The V gene is TRBV11-2, the J gene TRBJ1-1; D perhaps matches TRBD1 (5 bases). Looked up from germline, CDR1 is SGHAT and CDR2 is FQNNGV. The CDR3 loop spans 16 amino acids. Trimming left V 5 bases short and J 4 bases short, with 20 bases between. In DNA, the CDR3 is TGTGCCAGCAGCCTCCCCCGGGGGGGATGGAGCACTGAAGCTTTCTTT. Amino acids: CASSLPRGGWSTEAFF.

This clone was detected once. The chain combines TRBV2 with TRBJ2-1; 8 nucleotides line up with TRBD1. Germline V gene sequence: CDR1 SNHLY, CDR2 FYNNEI. The CDR3 runs 15 residues. V was pared by 6 bases and J by 0 bases, with 4 bases of the junction left unmatched. CDR3 sequence: CASRDDRGSYNEQFF. CDR3 DNA sequence: TGTGCCAGCAGGGACGACAGGGGCTCCTACAATGAGCAGTTCTTC.

The chain is built from TRBV11-3 and TRBJ2-1, with TRBD2 as a possible D gene (6 bases). Per the germline V gene, CDR1 is SGHNT and CDR2 is YENEEA. The CDR3 runs 13 residues. V lost 2 bases and J lost 8, with 10 bases in between. The CDR3 coding sequence is TGTGCCAGCAGCTTAAACCGGGACTATGAGCAGTTCTTC. This encodes CASSLNRDYEQFF.

The chain is built from TRBV7-9 and TRBJ2-5, with D maybe TRBD1 (6 bases). This CDR3 has 16 amino acids. The V end lost 2 bases, the J end lost 2 bases, and 15 bases lay between the germline ends. The germline CDR1 and CDR2 sequences are SEHNR and FQNEAQ (reference sequence). CDR3 sequence (DNA): TGTGCCAGCAGCTTAATCGTGGGGCAGGGGCAAGAGACCCAGTACTTC. Translated: CASSLIVGQGQETQYF.

The rearrangement uses TRBV5-6 and TRBJ2-6, with 7 bases lining up with TRBD1. The CDR3 sequence is 16 residues long. The germline CDR1 and CDR2 sequences are SGHDT and YYEEEE. Trimming at V came to 4 bases and at J to 2 bases, leaving 6 bases not matched to a gene. The CDR3 nucleotides read TGTGCCAGCAGCCGTCAACAGGGGACTGGGGCCAACGTCCTGACTTTC. Its translation is CASSRQQGTGANVLTF.

In the case of this clone: This sample also contains other DNA sequences that code for the same CDR3. This chain connects TRBV12-3 or TRBV12-4 to TRBJ1-5; D ambiguous. V was clipped by 2 bases and J by 4 bases, with 6 bases between them. The CDR3 has 13 residues. The CDR3 region has the DNA TGTGCCAGCAGTTTAACGGGGAATCAGCCCCAGCATTTT. Protein sequence: CASSLTGNQPQHF.

V usage is TRBV19 and J usage is TRBJ2-2, with D unclear. In germline, CDR1 is LNHDA, CDR2 SQIVND (reference sequence). V was clipped by 2 bases and J by 3 bases, with 10 bases between them. This CDR3 is 15 amino acids long. CDR3 residues: CASSIQAGYTGELFF. In DNA, the CDR3 is TGTGCCAGTAGTATACAGGCAGGCTACACCGGGGAGCTGTTTTTT.

The chain joins TRBV11-1 to TRBJ1-1; possibly TRBD1 for D (6 bases). The CDR3 is 14 amino acids. V lost 5 bases and J 1 base, leaving 11 bases between the germline ends. Germline CDR1 is SGHAT and CDR2 is FQDESV (reference sequence). The CDR3: CASSRGGTNTEAFF. DNA of the CDR3: TGTGCCAGCAGCCGGGGGGGCACGAACACTGAAGCTTTCTTT. The complete variable domain, with remaining parts taken from reference TRBV11-1 and TRBJ1-1, reads EAEVAQSPRYKITEKSQAVAFWCDPISGHATLYWYRQILGQGPELLVQFQDESVVDDSQLPKDRFSAERLKGVDSTLKIQPAELGDSAMYLCASSRGGTNTEAFFGQGTRLTVV.

This clone was seen just once. Here the CDR3 reads CASSPQQGASGANVLTF. The CDR3 DNA is TGTGCCAGCTCACCACAACAGGGGGCGTCTGGGGCCAACGTCCTGACTTTC. The rearrangement links TRBV18 to TRBJ2-6, with 9 nucleotides matching TRBD1. Trimming took 1 base from V and 1 from J; bases not matched to a gene: 2. CDR3 length: 17 residues. Germline V lookup: CDR1 KGHSH, CDR2 LQKENI.

V gene TRBV14 combines with J gene TRBJ1-1, with D uncertain. This CDR3 contains 14 residues. Germline-derived CDR1 and CDR2 are SGHDN and FVKESK. Trimming took 4 bases from V and 6 from J, leaving 15 bases between them. The CDR3 DNA follows: TGTGCCAGCAGCCCACGACAATTTGGCCCTGAAGCTTTCTTT. This encodes CASSPRQFGPEAFF.